The 8 T cell receptor beta chains below were found in one sample sequenced in a study of blood T cell repertoires in COVID-19. Produced via immunoSEQ multiplex PCR; TCRdb's table is partial and in-frame only. There are about 49,000 clones in the sample; 70% to 90% occur only once, and under 15% lies in the top ten. The sample was peripheral blood. These receptors were obtained from a man older than 75 with acute or convalescent COVID-19.

The CDR3 loop reads CASSIGLSNQPQHF. For the CDR3, the DNA is TGTGCCAGTAGTATCGGACTTAGCAATCAGCCCCAGCATTTT. The V call is TRBV19, the J call TRBJ1-5; no reliable D call. Trimming cost V 3 bases and J 0 bases, with 6 bases left between them. Per the germline V gene, CDR1 is LNHDA and CDR2 is SQIVND (reference sequence). This CDR3 has 14 amino acids.

This rearrangement joins TRBV10-3 to TRBJ2-3; 7 bases line up with TRBD2. CDR1 is ENHRY and CDR2 is SYGVKD in the germline V gene. V dropped 10 bases and J dropped 0; count of bases not matched to a gene: 10. The CDR3 extends over 15 amino acids. This chain's CDR3 is CATSRERTSTDTQYF. The CDR3 bases are TGTGCCACCTCGCGGGAGCGAACTAGCACAGATACGCAGTATTTT.

The chain links TRBV30 to TRBJ1-6; D uncertain. The V and J ends lost 0 bases and 7 bases respectively, with 7 bases between them. Germline V gene lookup returns CDR1 GTSNPN and CDR2 SVGIG (reference sequence). The CDR3 is 13 residues long. The CDR3 reads CAWSVSGNSPLHF. CDR3 nucleotides: TGTGCCTGGAGTGTGTCAGGCAATTCACCCCTCCACTTT.

V gene TRBV19 combines with J gene TRBJ1-5; D call uncertain. The CDR3 totals 11 residues. Between the trimmed V and J ends, which lost 7 bases and 9 bases, there was a span of 10 bases. The germline CDR1 and CDR2 sequences are LNHDA and SQIVND (reference sequence). CDR3 coding DNA: TGTGCCAGTACCACTGATGGGCCCCAGCATTTT. This gives the protein CASTTDGPQHF.

The V and J genes are TRBV5-1 and TRBJ1-1, with TRBD1 matching over 10 bases. Germline CDR1 is SGHRS and CDR2 is YFSETQ. The CDR3 has 13 amino acids. Trimming took 3 bases from V and 4 from J; bases not matched to a gene: 0. DNA for the CDR3: TGCGCCAGCAGCTGGACAGGGGGCACTGAAGCTTTCTTT. Translating gives CASSWTGGTEAFF.

The sample holds one count of this clone. The chain carries TRBV7-8 and TRBJ1-5, with 11 bases aligning to TRBD1. Germline CDR1 SGHVS, CDR2 FQNEAQ. The CDR3 loop spans 16 amino acids. J lost 3 bases, V lost 1 base, and 2 bases had no gene match. The DNA for the CDR3 is TGTGCCAGCAGCTTAGACGGACAGGGGGCCAATCAGCCCCAGCATTTT. It is translated as CASSLDGQGANQPQHF.

The CDR3 protein is CASSLGQGRGTEAFF. The CDR3 DNA reads TGTGCCAGCAGTTTAGGACAGGGGAGGGGCACTGAAGCTTTCTTT. The chain couples TRBV27 to TRBJ1-1, with 9 bases lining up with TRBD1. V dropped 2 bases and J dropped 4; count of bases not matched to a gene: 5. This CDR3 is 15 amino acids long. Germline V gives CDR1 MNHEY, CDR2 SMNVEV (reference sequence).

V usage is TRBV5-4 and J usage is TRBJ1-2, with D possibly being TRBD1 (5 bases). The CDR3 spans 14 residues. Germline V gene data show CDR1 as SGHNT and CDR2 as YYREEE (reference sequence). Trimming took 0 bases from V and 2 from J, leaving 8 bases between them. In nucleotides, the CDR3 is TGTGCCAGCAGCTTGGTCGGGGGGAACTATGGCTACACCTTC. It yields the protein CASSLVGGNYGYTF.